A selection of T cell receptor beta chains follows, all from one sample in a study of Ad26.COV2.S vaccination and SARS-CoV-2 variants. Some clones are missing from TCRdb's copy, which holds only in-frame ones; the method was immunoSEQ multiplex PCR. The sample holds 350,000 to 450,000 clones, about 90% seen once. Sequenced here: peripheral blood, sampled after recovery from COVID-19. These receptor sequences come from a human donor who had recovered from COVID-19. CDR3s leave out the opening cysteine and the closing phenylalanine or tryptophan.

>TRBV29-1|TRBJ1-2
SVDLPTGGGYGYT
>TRBV7-8|TRBJ2-3
ASSLVGGVTDTQY
>TRBV27|TRBJ1-1
ASSLLGLGTEAF
>TRBV28|TRBJ2-3
ASSLVQGLTDTQY
>TRBV7-2|TRBJ2-3
ASSLAAGGNPDTQY
>TRBV7-2|TRBJ2-5
ASSLVGGETQY
>TRBV15|TRBJ1-1
ATSSRTVNTEAF
>TRBV10-3|TRBJ2-7
AISESTVSYEQY
>TRBV29-1|TRBJ2-5
SVDRGYGETQY
>TRBV19|TRBJ1-2
ASSIGSGRINYGYT
>TRBV7-8|TRBJ2-5
ASSPPGETQY
>TRBV9|TRBJ1-2
ASSATGTGINYGYT
>TRBV15|TRBJ1-1
ATSRAPSHTLNTEAF
>TRBV7-6|TRBJ1-2
ASSLGQDYT
>TRBV3-1/TRBV3-2|TRBJ1-2
ASSQGGAPNYGYT
>TRBV7-8|TRBJ2-1
ASCPRGTGDNEQF
>TRBV11-2|TRBJ1-6
ASSLGPIRSPLH
>TRBV7-2|TRBJ2-7
ASSPGTGEFYEQY
>TRBV5-8|TRBJ1-2
ASSLGTNYGYT
>TRBV5-4|TRBJ1-2
ASSLGAGVGYT
>TRBV28|TRBJ1-1
ASSLYLTTGLNTEAF
>TRBV19|TRBJ2-2
ASTPGTGGRTGELF